What follows describes a single T cell receptor (beta chain). This clonotype was found many times. Its antigen remains unidentified. No much larger clone is present one base from it, and per-base qualities are unavailable. This specimen comes from a study of patients and donors after allogeneic stem cell transplantation (TCRdb year 2020). The library was obtained by RT-PCR. TCRdb names NextSeq 550 as the instrument used. The public reads were reprocessed in TCRdb via fastp at Q25 and MiXCR, keeping in-frame beta chains. Every distinct CDR3 protein forms one entry, paired with its most common genes and DNA. Within this sample are 900,000 to 1,000,000 distinct CDR3 sequences, with more than 15% of them counted one time only. The ten largest account for 5% to 6.5% of the sample. Taken from cysteine to phenylalanine, the CDR3 has 14 residues. Only the CDR3 portion is preserved as DNA: 42 bases, with reading frame beginning at the first base. CDR1 and CDR2, per the germline V gene (reference sequence), are DFQATT and SNEGSKA. V was cut back by 0 bases and J by 3 bases, leaving a gap of 12 bases between them.

The TCR comes from a human donor who was either an allogeneic HSCT recipient or a stem cell or donor lymphocyte infusion donor (not recorded which). It is not recorded whose cells these are; they may come from a transplant donor. The rearrangement combines TRBV20-1 with TRBJ2-7, with the D assignment possibly TRBD1 or TRBD2, given 5 matching bases for each. Sequencing input: blood, either unsorted or a sorted T cell fraction (not recorded which). The nucleotide sequence is TGCAGTGCTAGAGAGGGGAGTAGGGGCTACGAGCAGTACTTC. It translates as CSAREGSRGYEQYF.